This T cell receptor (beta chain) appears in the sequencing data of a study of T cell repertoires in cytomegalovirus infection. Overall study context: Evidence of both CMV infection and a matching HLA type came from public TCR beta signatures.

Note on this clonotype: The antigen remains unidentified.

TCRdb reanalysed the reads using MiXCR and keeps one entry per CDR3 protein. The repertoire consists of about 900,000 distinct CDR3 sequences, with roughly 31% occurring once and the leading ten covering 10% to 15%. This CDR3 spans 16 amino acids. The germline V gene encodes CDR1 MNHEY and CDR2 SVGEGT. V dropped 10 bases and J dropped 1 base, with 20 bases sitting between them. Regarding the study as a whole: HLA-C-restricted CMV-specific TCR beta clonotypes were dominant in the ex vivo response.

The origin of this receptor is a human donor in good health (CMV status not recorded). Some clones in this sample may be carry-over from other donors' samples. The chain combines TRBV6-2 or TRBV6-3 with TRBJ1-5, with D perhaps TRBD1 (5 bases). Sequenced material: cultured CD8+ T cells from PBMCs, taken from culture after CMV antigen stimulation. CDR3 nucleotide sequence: TGTGCCATCAGGAGCCCCCGGACACCCAGCAATCAGCCCCAGCATTTT. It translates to CAIRSPRTPSNQPQHF.